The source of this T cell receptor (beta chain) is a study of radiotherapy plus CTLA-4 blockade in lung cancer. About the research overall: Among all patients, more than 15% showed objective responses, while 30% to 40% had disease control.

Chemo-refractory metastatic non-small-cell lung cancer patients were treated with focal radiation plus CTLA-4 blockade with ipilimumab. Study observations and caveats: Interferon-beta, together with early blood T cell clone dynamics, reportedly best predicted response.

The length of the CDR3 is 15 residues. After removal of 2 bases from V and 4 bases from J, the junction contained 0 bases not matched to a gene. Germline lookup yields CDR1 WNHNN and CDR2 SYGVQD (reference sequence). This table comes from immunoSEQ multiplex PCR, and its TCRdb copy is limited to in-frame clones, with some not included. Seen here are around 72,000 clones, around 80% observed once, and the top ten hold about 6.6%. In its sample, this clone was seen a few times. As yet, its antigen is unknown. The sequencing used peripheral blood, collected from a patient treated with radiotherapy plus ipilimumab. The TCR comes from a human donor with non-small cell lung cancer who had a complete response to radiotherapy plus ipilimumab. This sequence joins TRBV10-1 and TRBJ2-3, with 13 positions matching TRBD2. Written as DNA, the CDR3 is TGCGCCAGCAGTGAGGGACTAGCGGGAGCAGATACGCAGTATTTT. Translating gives CASSEGLAGADTQYF.